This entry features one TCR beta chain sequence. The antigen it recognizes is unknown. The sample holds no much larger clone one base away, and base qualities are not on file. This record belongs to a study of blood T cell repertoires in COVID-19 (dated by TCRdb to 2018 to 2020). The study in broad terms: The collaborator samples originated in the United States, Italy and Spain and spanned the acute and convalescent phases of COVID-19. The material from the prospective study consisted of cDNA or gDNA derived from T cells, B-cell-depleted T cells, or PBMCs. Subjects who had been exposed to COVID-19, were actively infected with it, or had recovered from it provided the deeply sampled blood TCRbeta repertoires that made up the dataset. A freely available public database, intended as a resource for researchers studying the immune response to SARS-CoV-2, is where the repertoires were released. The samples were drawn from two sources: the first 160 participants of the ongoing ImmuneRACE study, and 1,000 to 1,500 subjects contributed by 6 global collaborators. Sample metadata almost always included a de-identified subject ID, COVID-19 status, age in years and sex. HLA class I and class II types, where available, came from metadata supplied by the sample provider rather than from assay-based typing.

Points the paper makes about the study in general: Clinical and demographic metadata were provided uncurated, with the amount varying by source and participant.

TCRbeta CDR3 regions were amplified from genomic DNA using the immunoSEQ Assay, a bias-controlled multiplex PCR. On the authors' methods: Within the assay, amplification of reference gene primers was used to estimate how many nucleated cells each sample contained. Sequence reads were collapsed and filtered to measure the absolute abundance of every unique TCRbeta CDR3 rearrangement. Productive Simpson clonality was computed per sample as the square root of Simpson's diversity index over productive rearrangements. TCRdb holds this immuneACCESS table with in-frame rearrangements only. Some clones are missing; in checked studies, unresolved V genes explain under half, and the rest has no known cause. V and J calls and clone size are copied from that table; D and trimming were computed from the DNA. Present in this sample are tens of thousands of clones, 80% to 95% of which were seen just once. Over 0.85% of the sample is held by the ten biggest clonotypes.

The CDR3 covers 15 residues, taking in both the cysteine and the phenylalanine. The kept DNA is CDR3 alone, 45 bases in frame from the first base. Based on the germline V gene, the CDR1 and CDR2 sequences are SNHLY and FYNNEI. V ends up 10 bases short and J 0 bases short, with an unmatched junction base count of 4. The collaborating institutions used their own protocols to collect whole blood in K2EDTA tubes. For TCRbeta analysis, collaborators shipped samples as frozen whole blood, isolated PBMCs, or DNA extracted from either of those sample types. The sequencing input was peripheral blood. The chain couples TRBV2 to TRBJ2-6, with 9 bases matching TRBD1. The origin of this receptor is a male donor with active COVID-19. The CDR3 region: CATGQGHSGANVLTF. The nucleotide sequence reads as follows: TGTGCCACGGGACAGGGACACTCTGGGGCCAACGTCCTGACTTTC.